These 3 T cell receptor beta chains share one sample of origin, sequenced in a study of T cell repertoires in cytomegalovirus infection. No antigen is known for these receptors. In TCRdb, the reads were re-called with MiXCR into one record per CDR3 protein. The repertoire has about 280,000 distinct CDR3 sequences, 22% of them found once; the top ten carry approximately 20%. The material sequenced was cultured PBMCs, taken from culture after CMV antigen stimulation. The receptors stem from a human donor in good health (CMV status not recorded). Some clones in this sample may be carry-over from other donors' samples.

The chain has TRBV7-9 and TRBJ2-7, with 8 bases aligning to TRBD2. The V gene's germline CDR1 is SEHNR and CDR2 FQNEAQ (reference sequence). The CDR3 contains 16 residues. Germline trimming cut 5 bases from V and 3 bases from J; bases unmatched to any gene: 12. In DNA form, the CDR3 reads TGTGCCAGCAGCCCCCGGTCCAGCGGGAGTGGCTACGAGCAGTACTTC. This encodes CASSPRSSGSGYEQYF. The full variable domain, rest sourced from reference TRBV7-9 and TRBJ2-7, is DTGVSQNPRHKITKRGQNVTFRCDPISEHNRLYWYRQTLGQGPEFLTYFQNEAQLEKSRLLSDRFSAERPKGSFSTLEIQRTEQGDSAMYLCASSPRSSGSGYEQYFGPGTRLTVT.

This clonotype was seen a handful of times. The CDR3 sequence is CASSISGGEKLFF. The CDR3 DNA reads as TGTGCCAGTAGTATCTCAGGAGGGGAAAAACTGTTTTTT. This chain uses TRBV19 with TRBJ1-4; D gene unclear. There are 13 residues in the CDR3. CDR1 LNHDA and CDR2 SQIVND come from the germline V gene (reference sequence). V was cut by 3 bases and J by 8 bases, with 10 bases left in between.

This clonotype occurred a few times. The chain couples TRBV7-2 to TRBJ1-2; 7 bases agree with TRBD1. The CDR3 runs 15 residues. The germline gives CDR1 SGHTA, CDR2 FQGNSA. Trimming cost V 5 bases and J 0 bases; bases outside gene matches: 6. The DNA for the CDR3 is TGTGCCAGCAGCCCCGGGGACAGACCTAACTATGGCTACACCTTC. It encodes CASSPGDRPNYGYTF.